This is a list of T cell receptor beta chains from one sample in a study of blood T cell repertoires in COVID-19. The protocol was immunoSEQ multiplex PCR, while the TCRdb copy is restricted to in-frame clones and leaves out a portion. The table includes about 150,000 clones, 84% detected once. Sequenced sample: peripheral blood. The receptors were sampled from a woman older than 75 with COVID-19, enrolled during active disease. The CDR3 runs from the conserved cysteine through the conserved F or W. A D gene is named only where the DNA matches it firmly. Some rows mark clone size as missing; the rest say once, few, many or name a class of expanded clone.

TRBV4-1,-,TRBJ2-7,TRBD1,CASSHLPGQAGEQYF,TGCGCCAGCAGCCATCTTCCGGGACAGGCGGGCGAGCAGTACTTC
TRBV27,-,TRBJ1-1,-,CASSPYRMNTEAFF,TGTGCCAGCAGTCCCTATAGAATGAACACTGAAGCTTTCTTT
TRBV19,once,TRBJ2-7,TRBD2,CASSIAAGANYEQYF,TGTGCCAGTAGTATAGCCGCGGGAGCCAACTACGAGCAGTACTTC
TRBV5-8,-,TRBJ1-1,TRBD1,CASSLWTGSFVGAFF,TGTGCCAGCAGCTTATGGACAGGGTCGTTCGTAGGAGCTTTCTTT
TRBV7-8,-,TRBJ1-4,TRBD1,CASSLTGGVGNEKLFF,TGTGCCAGCAGTCTAACAGGGGGCGTCGGTAATGAAAAACTGTTTTTT
TRBV19,-,TRBJ1-5,-,CASSNGGAHWGQPQHF,TGTGCCAGTAGTAATGGGGGGGCTCACTGGGGTCAGCCCCAGCATTTT
TRBV7-2,-,TRBJ1-6,-,CASSPLEILALHF,TGTGCCAGCAGCCCCCTTGAGATTCTTGCCCTCCACTTT
TRBV5-1,few,TRBJ1-1,-,CASSLTGGDTEAFF,TGCGCCAGCAGCTTAACAGGAGGGGACACTGAAGCTTTCTTT
TRBV4-1,few,TRBJ2-7,TRBD1,CASSQPGQGRSYEQYF,TGCGCCAGCAGCCAACCTGGACAGGGGAGGTCCTACGAGCAGTACTTC
TRBV18,-,TRBJ1-2,TRBD1,CASSPGQAYGYTF,TGTGCCAGCTCACCGGGACAGGCTTATGGCTACACCTTC
TRBV5-1,-,TRBJ2-1,TRBD2,CASSPFPSGVNEQFF,TGCGCCAGCAGCCCTTTCCCTAGCGGGGTCAATGAGCAGTTCTTC
TRBV30,-,TRBJ1-6,TRBD1,CAWSGTGFSSYNSPLHF,TGTGCCTGGAGTGGGACAGGGTTTAGCTCCTATAATTCACCCCTCCACTTT
TRBV9,-,TRBJ1-2,TRBD1,CASSVRTGAGYGYTF,TGTGCCAGCAGCGTACGGACAGGGGCGGGATATGGCTACACCTTC
TRBV4-1,-,TRBJ2-3,-,CASSQEGRTSTDTQYF,TGCGCCAGCAGCCAAGAAGGGAGGACTAGCACAGATACGCAGTATTTT
TRBV6-5,-,TRBJ2-7,TRBD1,CASSGTVGNEQYF,TGTGCCAGCAGCGGGACAGTCGGAAACGAGCAGTACTTC
TRBV21-1,once,TRBJ2-6,-,CASTAGANVLTF,TGTGCCAGCACGGCTGGGGCCAACGTCCTGACTTTC
TRBV28,-,TRBJ1-6,-,CASSFLGGGDNSPLHF,TGTGCCAGCAGTTTTTTGGGGGGAGGGGATAATTCACCCCTCCACTTT
TRBV12-3/TRBV12-4,-,TRBJ2-5,-,CASTKRNQETQYF,TGTGCCAGCACCAAGCGGAACCAAGAGACCCAGTACTTC
TRBV7-2,-,TRBJ1-1,-,CASSLRWGVGGNTEAFF,TGTGCCAGCAGCCTCAGGTGGGGTGTAGGGGGGAACACTGAAGCTTTCTTT
TRBV3-1/TRBV3-2,few,TRBJ1-2,-,CASSQDGWGGNYGYTF,TGTGCCAGCAGCCAAGATGGGTGGGGCGGCAACTATGGCTACACCTTC
TRBV7-2,-,TRBJ2-1,-,CASSAAGSTTHEQFF,TGTGCCAGCAGCGCCGCCGGGAGCACCACCCATGAGCAGTTCTTC
TRBV27,-,TRBJ1-6,TRBD1,CASSLDRGLYNSPLHF,TGTGCCAGCAGTTTGGACAGGGGGCTGTATAATTCACCCCTCCACTTT
TRBV20-1,-,TRBJ2-1,TRBD1,CSASGEGTGALVGYNEQFF,TGCAGTGCTAGTGGGGAGGGGACAGGGGCCCTTGTGGGTTACAATGAGCAGTTCTTC
TRBV20-1,-,TRBJ1-6,-,CSASFSYNSPLHF,TGCAGTGCTAGTTTTAGCTACAATTCACCCCTCCACTTT